This T cell receptor beta chain was sequenced during a study of T cells in Graves' hyperthyroidism and ophthalmopathy (dated by TCRdb to about 2019). In terms of the full investigation: Peripheral blood samples were taken at the time of initial diagnosis, prior to any treatment. TCR V-J signatures able to tell the groups apart were searched for in a discovery cohort of 90 to 100 patients, of whom around 43 had Graves' ophthalmopathy and roughly 58 had stable Graves' hyperthyroidism. An independent validation cohort of under 20 hyperthyroidism patients and approximately 15 patients who later progressed to ophthalmopathy tested prospective prediction of ophthalmopathy. The 100 or so discovery patients were divided at random into training and test sets in a 7:3 ratio. In roughly six Graves' hyperthyroidism patients, the study also compared T-cell repertoires from thyroid tissue with T-cell repertoires from blood. After blood sampling, hyperthyroidism patients were treated with methimazole at a starting dose of 30 mg daily, and ophthalmopathy patients were treated with high-dose intravenous methylprednisolone. TCR Vbeta CDR3 sequencing of 130 to 150 peripheral blood samples (approximately 44 ophthalmopathy, around 80 hyperthyroidism and 17 progressor patients) is reported in the paper. General study outcomes and caveats: No statistical method was used to fix the sample size in advance, and group allocation was not hidden from the investigators. In validation, the model predicted progression to ophthalmopathy a median of approximately 6.3 months before onset, with approximately 68% sensitivity and more than 72% specificity. Ophthalmopathy was separated from stable hyperthyroidism by a 13 V-J signature model, with about 88% sensitivity and about 81% specificity obtained in cross-validation and 80%/75% obtained in testing. Most expanded thyroid clonotypes (frequency above 0.001) were also detected in blood, suggesting blood repertoires may reflect thyroid immune responses.

Many counts were recorded for this clonotype. Its target antigen remains unknown. No base quality values were provided; no much bigger clone lies one nucleotide off. The CDR3 contains 14 residues, cysteine and phenylalanine counted. Only the CDR3 DNA stays, 42 bases, in frame from base 1. Taken from the germline V gene, the CDR1 and CDR2 loops are SGHTA and FQGNSA. Here V drops 3 bases and J drops 6 bases, and the junction holds 7 bases not matched to any gene. Hyperthyroidism patients were newly diagnosed, had a disease duration of under 2 months, and were aged 18 to 65 years. Patients with uncontrolled infections, other autoimmune diseases, pregnancy or lactation were excluded. Diagnoses were based on clinical symptoms, serum thyroxine and TRAb, thyroid ultrasound and orbital computed tomography. Blood from progressor patients was collected at the time of first diagnosis with hyperthyroidism, before any ophthalmopathy symptoms had appeared. PBMCs were isolated from about 10 ml of fresh peripheral blood by Ficoll-Paque density gradient centrifugation. Progressor patients were defined as those initially diagnosed with Graves' hyperthyroidism in whom ophthalmopathy developed during follow-up. Trizol reagent was used to extract total RNA, and RNA quality was then checked on an Agilent 2100 Bioanalyzer.

Amplification of TCR beta CDR3 regions was carried out from RNA transcripts. A first-round RT-PCR of the TCR CDR3 used the HTBI primer set with the Qiagen OneStep RT-PCR kit. The libraries were constructed in a second round of multiplex PCR and then size-selected and purified. The libraries were sequenced on an Illumina HiSeq2000 using paired-end 100 bp reads. The source study handled its data this way. SOAPnuke was used to process the raw data, with reads discarded if the reads contained adapters or uncalled bases, had a mean Phred below 15, or lacked an exact constant-primer or identifier match. COPE v1.2.5 was used to merge the high-quality paired reads, and each unique nucleotide sequence was defined as a clonotype. Clonotypes were aligned to IMGT TRBV, TRBD and TRBJ reference segments using MiTCR v1.1. The analysis was restricted to V-J combinations with a frequency above 0.0001, which together covered 99% to 99.2% of the repertoires. A TCS score was defined as the ratio of F50 (clonal expansion) to E x V (chaos), with BLOSUM62-based TCRdist applied between CDR3 peptides within each V-J. Welch's t-statistics and random forest reduced some 510 V-J features to 13, which were used in a naive Bayes classifier (R e1071). Through fastp at Q25 and MiXCR, TCRdb rebuilt clones from the public reads, retaining in-frame beta chains. Records with the same CDR3 protein are collapsed into one entry carrying the most frequent genes and DNA. The authors' filters were not applied to this entry. The sample records approximately 270,000 distinct CDR3 sequences, 14% to 15% of which are singletons. The top ten clones comprise 13% of the sample.

This TCR came from a woman in her forties with Graves' hyperthyroidism that later progressed to Graves' ophthalmopathy. This chain joins TRBV7-2 to TRBJ2-7; 8 nucleotides in the junction match TRBD2. Sequenced sample: blood. The CDR3 reads as follows: CASSFSAGGPEQYF. The DNA sequence reads TGTGCCAGCAGCTTTTCGGCGGGAGGTCCCGAGCAGTACTTC.